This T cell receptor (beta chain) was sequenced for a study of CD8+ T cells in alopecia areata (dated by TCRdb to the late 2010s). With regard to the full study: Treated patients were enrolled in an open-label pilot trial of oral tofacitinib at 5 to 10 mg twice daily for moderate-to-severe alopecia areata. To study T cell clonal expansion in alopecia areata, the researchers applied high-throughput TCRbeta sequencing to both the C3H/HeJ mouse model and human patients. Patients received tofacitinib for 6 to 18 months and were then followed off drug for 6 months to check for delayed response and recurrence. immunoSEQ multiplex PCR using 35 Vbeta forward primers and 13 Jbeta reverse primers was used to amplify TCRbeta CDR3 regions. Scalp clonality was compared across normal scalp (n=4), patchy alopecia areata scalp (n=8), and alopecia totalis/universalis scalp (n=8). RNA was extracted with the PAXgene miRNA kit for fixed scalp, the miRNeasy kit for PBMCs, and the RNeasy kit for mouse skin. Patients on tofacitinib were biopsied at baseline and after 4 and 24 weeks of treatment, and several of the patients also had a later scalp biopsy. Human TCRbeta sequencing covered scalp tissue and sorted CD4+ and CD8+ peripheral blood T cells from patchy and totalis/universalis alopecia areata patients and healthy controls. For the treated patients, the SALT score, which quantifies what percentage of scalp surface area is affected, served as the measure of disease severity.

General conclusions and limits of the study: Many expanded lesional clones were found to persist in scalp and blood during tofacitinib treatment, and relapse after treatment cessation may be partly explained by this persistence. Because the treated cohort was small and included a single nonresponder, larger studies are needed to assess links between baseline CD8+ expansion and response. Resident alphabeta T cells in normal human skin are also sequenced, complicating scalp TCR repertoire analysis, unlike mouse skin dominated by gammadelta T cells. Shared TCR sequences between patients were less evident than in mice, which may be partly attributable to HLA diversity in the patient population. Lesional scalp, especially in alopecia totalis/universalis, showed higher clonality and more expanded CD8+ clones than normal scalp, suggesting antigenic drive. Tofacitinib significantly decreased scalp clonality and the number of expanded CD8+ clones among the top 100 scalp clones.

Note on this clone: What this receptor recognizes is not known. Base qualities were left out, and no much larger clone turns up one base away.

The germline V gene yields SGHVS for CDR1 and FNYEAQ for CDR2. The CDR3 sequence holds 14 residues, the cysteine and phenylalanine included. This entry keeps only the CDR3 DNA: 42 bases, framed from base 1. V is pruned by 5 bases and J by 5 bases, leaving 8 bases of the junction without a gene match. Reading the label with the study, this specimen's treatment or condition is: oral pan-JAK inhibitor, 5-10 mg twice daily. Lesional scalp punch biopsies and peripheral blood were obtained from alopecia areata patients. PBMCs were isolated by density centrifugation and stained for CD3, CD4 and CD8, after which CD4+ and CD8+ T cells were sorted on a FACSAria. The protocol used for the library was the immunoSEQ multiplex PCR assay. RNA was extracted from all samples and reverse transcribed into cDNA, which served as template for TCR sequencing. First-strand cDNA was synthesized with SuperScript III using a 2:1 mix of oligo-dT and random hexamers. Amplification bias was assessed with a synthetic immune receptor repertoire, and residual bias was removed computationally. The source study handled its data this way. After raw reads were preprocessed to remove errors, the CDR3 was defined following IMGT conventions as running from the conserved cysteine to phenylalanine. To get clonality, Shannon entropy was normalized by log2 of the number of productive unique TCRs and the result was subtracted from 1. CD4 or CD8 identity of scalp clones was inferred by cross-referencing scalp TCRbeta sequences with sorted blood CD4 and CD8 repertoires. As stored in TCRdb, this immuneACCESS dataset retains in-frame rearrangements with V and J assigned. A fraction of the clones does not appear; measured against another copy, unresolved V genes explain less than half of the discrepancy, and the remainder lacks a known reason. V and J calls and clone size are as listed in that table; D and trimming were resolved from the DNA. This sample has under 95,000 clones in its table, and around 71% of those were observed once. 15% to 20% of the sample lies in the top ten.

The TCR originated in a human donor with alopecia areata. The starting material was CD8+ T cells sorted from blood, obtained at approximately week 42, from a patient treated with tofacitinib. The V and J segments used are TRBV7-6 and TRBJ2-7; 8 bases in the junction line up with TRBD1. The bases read TGTGCCAGCAGCCTTCGACAGGGGCGGGACGAGCAGTACTTC. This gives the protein CASSLRQGRDEQYF.